This entry is about one T cell receptor beta chain. The entry originates in a study of blood T cell repertoires in COVID-19. Clones were read by immunoSEQ multiplex PCR, and TCRdb kept only the in-frame ones, dropping some. The data contain over 250,000 clones, about nine tenths of them singletons. The source of this sequence is a woman aged 45-65 years who had recovered from COVID-19. Material for sequencing was PBMCs or T cells enriched from blood (not recorded which).

The CDR3 DNA follows: TGTGCCAGCTCACTAGTCGACAGTCACTCTGGAAACACCATATATTTT. Translated, it gives CASSLVDSHSGNTIYF. The chain links TRBV18 to TRBJ1-3; D possibly corresponds to TRBD1 (5 bases). The ends were cut back, 4 bases at V and 0 bases at J, with 13 bases in the middle. The CDR3 length is 16 residues. CDR1 and CDR2 (germline): KGHSH, LQKENI.